Listed below are T cell receptor beta chains from one sample, sequenced in a study of CD8 T cells in ankylosing spondylitis. MiXCR, applied by TCRdb to the 5' RACE reads, yields one record per CDR3 protein. The data contain 200,000 to 250,000 distinct CDR3 sequences, around 11% of them seen just once; the ten biggest clones take up less than 7.5%. The sequenced sample consisted of blood, either unsorted or a sorted T cell fraction (not recorded which). The receptor source for this set is a male donor with ankylosing spondylitis or in good health (not recorded which). The conserved cysteine and the conserved F or W are not part of the CDR3 here. Fields, in order: V gene, J gene, CDR3 protein.

v_gene: TRBV5-1; j_gene: TRBJ2-2; CDR3aa: ASSLRQGAYTGELF
v_gene: TRBV12-3/TRBV12-4; j_gene: TRBJ1-3; CDR3aa: ASSLPGGPSGNTIY
v_gene: TRBV5-1; j_gene: TRBJ2-7; CDR3aa: ASGPDGTGYREQY
v_gene: TRBV2; j_gene: TRBJ2-3; CDR3aa: ASKDRGGTDTQY
v_gene: TRBV7-9; j_gene: TRBJ1-4; CDR3aa: ASSFGTGNEKLF
v_gene: TRBV5-1; j_gene: TRBJ2-3; CDR3aa: ASSLVQGASTDTQY
v_gene: TRBV2; j_gene: TRBJ1-6; CDR3aa: ASIRDRDHSPLH
v_gene: TRBV20-1; j_gene: TRBJ1-2; CDR3aa: SARDRRRYGYT
v_gene: TRBV12-3/TRBV12-4; j_gene: TRBJ1-5; CDR3aa: ASSPTGTSLPQH
v_gene: TRBV6-1; j_gene: TRBJ1-5; CDR3aa: ASSEGTGGNQPQH
v_gene: TRBV5-1; j_gene: TRBJ2-2; CDR3aa: ASSSQRGNTGELF
v_gene: TRBV11-2; j_gene: TRBJ2-3; CDR3aa: ASSLDRTDTQY
v_gene: TRBV7-9; j_gene: TRBJ1-1; CDR3aa: ASSAQGSTEAF
v_gene: TRBV12-3/TRBV12-4; j_gene: TRBJ2-3; CDR3aa: ASSPLALGTDTQY
v_gene: TRBV28; j_gene: TRBJ2-1; CDR3aa: ASSLRQSSSYNEQF
v_gene: TRBV12-3/TRBV12-4; j_gene: TRBJ2-3; CDR3aa: ASSFGTSGSDTQY
v_gene: TRBV20-1; j_gene: TRBJ2-2; CDR3aa: SARGAGTGFTGELF
v_gene: TRBV12-3/TRBV12-4; j_gene: TRBJ2-1; CDR3aa: ASSDREGVNEQF